A selection of T cell receptor beta chains follows, all from one sample in a study of blood T cell repertoires in COVID-19. The assay was immunoSEQ multiplex PCR, and TCRdb's table has in-frame clones only and misses some. The table shows about 250,000 clones, with 80% to 90% occurring only once. The sequencing sample was made of PBMCs or T cells enriched from blood (not recorded which). The origin of the receptors is a woman aged 25 to 39 with acute COVID-19. Both conserved end residues are part of each CDR3. A D gene is named only where the DNA matches it firmly. Some rows mark clone size as missing; the rest say once, few, many or name a class of expanded clone.

clone size	D gene	CDR3 length	V gene	J gene	CDR3 protein	CDR3 DNA
once	NA	15	TRBV6-5	TRBJ1-2	CASRVGATANYGYTF	TGTGCCAGCCGGGTGGGGGCCACCGCTAACTATGGCTACACCTTC
NA	NA	13	TRBV13	TRBJ2-7	CASSLGRGYEQYF	TGTGCCAGCAGCTTAGGCCGGGGATACGAGCAGTACTTC
NA	TRBD1	17	TRBV15	TRBJ1-2	CATSRFHPGQEVDGYTF	TGTGCCACCAGCAGGTTTCACCCGGGACAGGAAGTGGATGGCTACACCTTC
NA	TRBD1	14	TRBV7-9	TRBJ2-7	CASSPGTGAYEQYF	TGTGCCAGCAGCCCAGGGACAGGGGCCTACGAGCAGTACTTC
NA	NA	19	TRBV5-5	TRBJ1-6	CASSLFPHTISSYNSPLHF	TGTGCCAGCAGCTTGTTCCCGCATACAATAAGCTCCTATAATTCACCCCTCCACTTT
NA	NA	14	TRBV4-1	TRBJ1-4	CASSQYEGDEKLFF	TGCGCCAGCAGCCAATATGAGGGGGATGAAAAACTGTTTTTT
NA	NA	14	TRBV2	TRBJ1-2	CASRRIQGEEGYTF	TGTGCCAGCAGGCGCATACAGGGAGAGGAAGGCTACACCTTC
once	NA	15	TRBV11-2	TRBJ1-3	CASSPGTFSGNTIYF	TGTGCCAGCAGCCCCGGGACATTCTCTGGAAACACCATATATTTT
NA	TRBD1	13	TRBV10-3	TRBJ2-5	CAIMDREQETQYF	TGTGCCATCATGGACAGGGAACAAGAGACCCAGTACTTC
NA	NA	14	TRBV29-1	TRBJ2-1	CSVGMGASYNEQFF	TGCAGCGTAGGAATGGGCGCCTCCTACAATGAGCAGTTCTTC
NA	NA	13	TRBV11-3	TRBJ1-1	CASSLVSGGEAFF	TGTGCCAGCAGCTTAGTCTCGGGGGGTGAAGCTTTCTTT
NA	TRBD1	14	TRBV18	TRBJ2-5	CASSPTGMRETQYF	TGTGCCAGCTCACCGACAGGGATGAGAGAGACCCAGTACTTC
NA	NA	15	TRBV4-1	TRBJ1-4	CASSPIGRTNEKLFF	TGCGCCAGCAGCCCGATCGGTAGAACTAATGAAAAACTGTTTTTT
NA	TRBD2	15	TRBV7-8	TRBJ2-5	CASSPSGGAEETQYF	TGTGCCAGCAGCCCTAGCGGGGGGGCGGAGGAGACCCAGTACTTC
NA	NA	15	TRBV6-5	TRBJ1-6	CASSYSVEKNSPLHF	TGTGCCAGCAGTTACTCGGTCGAGAAGAATTCACCCCTCCACTTT
NA	NA	12	TRBV12-3/TRBV12-4	TRBJ2-2	CASSFPSGELFF	TGTGCCAGCAGTTTTCCGTCCGGGGAGCTGTTTTTT
NA	TRBD1	14	TRBV3-1/TRBV3-2	TRBJ1-2	CASSQDGTGGGYTF	TGTGCCAGCAGCCAAGACGGGACAGGGGGTGGCTACACCTTC
few	NA	14	TRBV7-2	TRBJ1-5	CASSSFWGDEPQHF	TGTGCCAGCAGCTCTTTTTGGGGGGACGAGCCCCAGCATTTT
NA	TRBD2	18	TRBV7-2	TRBJ2-5	CASSLGSGGAPRQETQYF	TGTGCCAGCAGCTTAGGGAGCGGGGGGGCCCCTAGACAAGAGACCCAGTACTTC
NA	NA	12	TRBV7-9	TRBJ1-2	CASSLRSRGYTF	TGTGCCAGCAGCTTAAGAAGTAGAGGCTACACCTTC
NA	NA	15	TRBV7-9	TRBJ2-1	CASSTGAAAYNEQFF	TGTGCCAGCAGTACCGGTGCCGCCGCCTACAATGAGCAGTTCTTC
NA	NA	16	TRBV19	TRBJ2-2	CASSIQVGQGTGELFF	TGTGCCAGTAGTATTCAGGTCGGGCAGGGCACCGGGGAGCTGTTTTTT
NA	NA	19	TRBV27	TRBJ2-2	CASSLGYPREPSGTGELFF	TGTGCCAGCAGTTTGGGATACCCACGGGAACCTTCGGGCACCGGGGAGCTGTTTTTT
NA	NA	11	TRBV29-1	TRBJ2-7	CSVEGAYEQYF	TGCAGCGTTGAAGGGGCGTACGAGCAGTACTTC
NA	TRBD1	16	TRBV4-1	TRBJ2-1	CATKYFPGQGGHEQFF	TGCGCCACCAAGTACTTCCCGGGACAGGGTGGACATGAGCAGTTCTTC
NA	TRBD1	13	TRBV7-9	TRBJ2-2	CASSLDRQGQLFF	TGTGCCAGCAGCTTAGATCGACAGGGACAGCTGTTTTTT
NA	TRBD1	18	TRBV2	TRBJ1-5	CASSEALPGQGVNQPQHF	TGTGCCAGCAGTGAAGCGCTTCCCGGACAGGGGGTCAATCAGCCCCAGCATTTT
few	TRBD1	19	TRBV3-1/TRBV3-2	TRBJ2-6	CASSLLVDRDQSGANVLTF	TGTGCCAGCAGCCTCCTCGTGGACAGGGACCAGTCTGGGGCCAACGTCCTGACTTTC
NA	TRBD1	12	TRBV6-5	TRBJ2-7	CASWGQIYEQYF	TGTGCCAGCTGGGGACAGATCTACGAGCAGTACTTC
few	NA	15	TRBV5-1	TRBJ1-5	CASSLVAGDLQPQHF	TGCGCCAGCAGCTTGGTAGCCGGGGACTTACAGCCCCAGCATTTT
NA	NA	11	TRBV6-1	TRBJ2-7	CASSEARPQYF	TGTGCCAGCAGTGAGGCCAGGCCCCAGTACTTC
once	NA	15	TRBV28	TRBJ2-7	CASTENRGGVHEQYF	TGTGCCAGCACCGAAAACAGGGGGGGGGTGCACGAGCAGTACTTC
NA	NA	15	TRBV6-2/TRBV6-3	TRBJ1-5	CASSYSRGVGQPQHF	TGTGCCAGCAGTTACTCCCGGGGGGTAGGTCAGCCCCAGCATTTT